The T cell receptor (beta chain) under discussion was sequenced for a study of blood T cell repertoires in COVID-19. The study recruited people aged about 18 to 90 years across approximately 24 US areas. Original processing notes: Researchers report that nucleated cell counts were estimated from reference gene primer amplification. The protocol was immunoSEQ multiplex PCR, while the TCRdb copy is restricted to in-frame clones and leaves out a portion. That table supplies the V and J calls and clone size; D and trimming were determined from the DNA. The sample carries some 220,000 clones, 75% to 90% recorded once. The specimen was PBMCs or T cells enriched from blood (not recorded which). This clonotype originated in a woman aged 18-30 years in a cohort exposed to, infected with or recovered from COVID-19 (not recorded which).

CDR3 protein: CASSQQLSGSYEQYF. The CDR3 DNA reads TGTGCCAGCAGCCAACAACTTAGCGGGAGTTACGAGCAGTACTTC. The chain employs TRBV27 and TRBJ2-7, with 9 bases identical to TRBD2. The CDR3 is 15 residues long. Germline-derived CDR1 and CDR2 are MNHEY and SMNVEV (reference sequence). V shed 6 bases, J shed 4 bases, and the junction held 10 bases outside the gene matches.